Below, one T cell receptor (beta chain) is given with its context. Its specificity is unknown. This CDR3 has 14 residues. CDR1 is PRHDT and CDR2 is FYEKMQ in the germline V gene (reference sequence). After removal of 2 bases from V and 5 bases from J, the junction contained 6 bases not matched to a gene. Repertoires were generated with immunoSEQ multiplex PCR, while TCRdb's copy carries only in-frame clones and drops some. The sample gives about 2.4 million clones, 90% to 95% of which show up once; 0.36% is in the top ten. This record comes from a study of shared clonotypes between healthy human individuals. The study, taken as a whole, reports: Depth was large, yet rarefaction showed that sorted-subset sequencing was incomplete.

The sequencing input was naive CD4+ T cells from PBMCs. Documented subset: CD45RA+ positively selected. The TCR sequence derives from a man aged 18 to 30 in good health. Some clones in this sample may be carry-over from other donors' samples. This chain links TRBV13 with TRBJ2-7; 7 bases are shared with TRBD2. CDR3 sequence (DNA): TGTGCCAGCAGCTTAAATGGCGGGAGCGACGAGCAGTACTTC. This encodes CASSLNGGSDEQYF.